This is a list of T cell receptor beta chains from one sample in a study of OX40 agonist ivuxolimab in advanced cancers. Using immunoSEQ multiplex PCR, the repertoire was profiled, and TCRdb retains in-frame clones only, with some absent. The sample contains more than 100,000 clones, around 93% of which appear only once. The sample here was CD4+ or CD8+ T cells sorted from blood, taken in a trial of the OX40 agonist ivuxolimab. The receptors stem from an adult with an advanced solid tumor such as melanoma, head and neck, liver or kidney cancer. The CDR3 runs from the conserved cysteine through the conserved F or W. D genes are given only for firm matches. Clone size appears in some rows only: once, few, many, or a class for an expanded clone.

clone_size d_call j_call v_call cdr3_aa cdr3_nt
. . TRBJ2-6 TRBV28 CASSFGGHGANVLTF TGTGCCAGCAGTTTCGGAGGGCATGGGGCCAACGTCCTGACTTTC
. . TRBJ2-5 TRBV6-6 CASSLEGVQYF TGTGCCAGCAGCCTCGAGGGGGTCCAGTACTTC
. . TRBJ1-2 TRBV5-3 CASSLNNYGYTF TGTGCCAGCAGCTTGAACAACTATGGCTACACCTTC
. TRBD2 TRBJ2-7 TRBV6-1 CASSFPGLEVYEQYF TGTGCCAGCAGTTTCCCGGGACTAGAGGTCTACGAGCAGTACTTC
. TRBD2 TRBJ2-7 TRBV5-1 CASSLGLAGGLVTYEQYF TGCGCCAGCAGCCTCGGGCTAGCGGGGGGGCTGGTAACCTACGAGCAGTACTTC
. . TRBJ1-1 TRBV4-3 CASSQDSRNTEAFF TGCGCCAGCAGCCAAGATAGCCGGAACACTGAAGCTTTCTTT
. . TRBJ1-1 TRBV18 CASSNQGWTEAFF TGTGCCAGCTCAAATCAGGGTTGGACTGAAGCTTTCTTT
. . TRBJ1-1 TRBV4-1 CASSHDRNTEAFF TGCGCCAGCAGCCATGACCGGAACACTGAAGCTTTCTTT
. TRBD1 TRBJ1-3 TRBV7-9 CASSTTGTVGGNTIYF TGTGCCAGCAGCACCACCGGGACAGTGGGAGGAAACACCATATATTTT
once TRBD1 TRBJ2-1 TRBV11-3 CASSLFRGLSNEQFF TGTGCCAGCAGCTTATTCAGGGGGCTTAGTAATGAGCAGTTCTTC
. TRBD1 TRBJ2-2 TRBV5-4 CASSTTGVTGELFF TGTGCCAGCAGCACGACAGGGGTCACCGGGGAGCTGTTTTTT
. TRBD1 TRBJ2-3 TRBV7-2 CASSLTGGPTDTQYF TGTGCCAGCAGCTTGACAGGGGGTCCCACAGATACGCAGTATTTT
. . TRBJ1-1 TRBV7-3 CASSLTGNTEAFF TGTGCCAGCAGCTTAACGGGGAACACTGAAGCTTTCTTT
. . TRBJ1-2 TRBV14 CASSQVRRAYGYTF TGTGCCAGCAGCCAAGTTAGAAGGGCCTATGGCTACACCTTC
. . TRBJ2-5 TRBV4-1 CASSQGTTKATQYF TGCGCCAGCAGCCAAGGGACAACCAAAGCGACCCAGTACTTC
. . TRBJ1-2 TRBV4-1 CASSRLVGPPGAYGYTF TGCGCCAGCAGCCGGTTGGTAGGTCCGCCGGGAGCGTATGGCTACACCTTC
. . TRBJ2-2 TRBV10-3 CAIRGQFDSGELFF TGTGCCATCAGGGGCCAGTTCGATTCCGGGGAGCTGTTTTTT
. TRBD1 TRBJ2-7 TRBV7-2 CASSLLQGVTSEQYF TGTGCCAGCAGCTTGTTACAGGGGGTGACTTCCGAGCAGTACTTC
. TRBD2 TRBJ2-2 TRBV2 CASSGGAGGPNTGELFF TGTGCCAGCAGTGGGGGAGCGGGAGGGCCAAACACCGGGGAGCTGTTTTTT
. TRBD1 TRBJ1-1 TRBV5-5 CASSLDGTGFSAFF TGTGCCAGCAGCTTGGATGGGACAGGGTTTTCGGCTTTCTTT
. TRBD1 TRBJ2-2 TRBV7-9 CASSLSWDSTGELFF TGTGCCAGCAGCTTGAGTTGGGACAGCACCGGGGAGCTGTTTTTT
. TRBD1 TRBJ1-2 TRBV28 CASSSGQGDYGYTF TGTGCCAGCAGTTCCGGACAGGGAGACTATGGCTACACCTTC
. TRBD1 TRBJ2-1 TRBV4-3 CASSQGGTGTYNEQFF TGCGCCAGCAGCCAAGGTGGGACAGGGACTTACAATGAGCAGTTCTTC
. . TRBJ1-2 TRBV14 CASSQVGRQGDYGYTF TGTGCCAGCAGCCAAGTGGGTCGGCAAGGGGACTATGGCTACACCTTC
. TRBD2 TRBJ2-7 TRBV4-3 CASSLGTSGRSGLGYEQYF TGCGCCAGCAGCCTAGGGACTAGCGGGAGATCCGGACTAGGCTACGAGCAGTACTTC
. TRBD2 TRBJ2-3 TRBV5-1 CASSSHLLAGGRDTDTQYF TGCGCCAGCAGCTCCCATTTACTAGCGGGAGGTCGGGACACAGATACGCAGTATTTT
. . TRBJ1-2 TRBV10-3 CAISRTANYGYTF TGTGCCATCTCCAGGACCGCTAACTATGGCTACACCTTC
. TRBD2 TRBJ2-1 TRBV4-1 CASSQVPGGPLGEQFF TGCGCCAGCAGCCAAGTTCCGGGGGGGCCACTAGGGGAGCAGTTCTTC
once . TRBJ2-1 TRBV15 CATSRDRNEQFF TGTGCCACCAGCAGAGATCGGAATGAGCAGTTCTTC
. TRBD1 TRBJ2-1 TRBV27 CASSLSGTGAPYNEQFF TGTGCCAGCAGTTTATCAGGGACAGGGGCCCCCTACAATGAGCAGTTCTTC
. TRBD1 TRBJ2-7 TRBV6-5 CASSYPGTGEQYF TGTGCCAGCAGTTACCCCGGGACAGGGGAGCAGTACTTC
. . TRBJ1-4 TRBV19 CASSIPGQRTNEKLFF TGTGCCAGTAGTATCCCTGGACAGAGGACTAATGAAAAACTGTTTTTT
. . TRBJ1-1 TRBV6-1 CASSGTANTEAFF TGTGCCAGCAGTGGTACAGCGAACACTGAAGCTTTCTTT
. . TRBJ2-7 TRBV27 CASSFAGSPYEQYF TGTGCCAGCAGCTTCGCGGGTAGCCCCTACGAGCAGTACTTC
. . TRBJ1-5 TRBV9 CASSEELNQPQHF TGTGCCAGCAGCGAGGAACTCAATCAGCCCCAGCATTTT
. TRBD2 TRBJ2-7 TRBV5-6 CASSPLAGGRPYEQYF TGTGCCAGCAGCCCACTAGCGGGGGGGCGTCCGTACGAGCAGTACTTC
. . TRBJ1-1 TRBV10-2 CASSGGEGGNTEAFF TGCGCCAGCAGTGGGGGGGAAGGGGGGAACACTGAAGCTTTCTTT
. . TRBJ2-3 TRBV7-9 CASSLEGDTQYF TGTGCCAGCAGCTTAGAGGGGGATACGCAGTATTTT
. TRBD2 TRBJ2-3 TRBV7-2 CASSPPPIAGVNTQYF TGTGCCAGCAGCCCCCCCCCGATAGCGGGGGTTAATACGCAGTATTTT
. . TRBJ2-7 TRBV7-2 CASSQDVRNEQYF TGCGCCAGCAGCCAAGACGTCCGGAACGAGCAGTACTTC
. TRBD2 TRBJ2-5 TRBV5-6 CVSSYWTSFETQYF TGTGTCAGCAGCTATTGGACTAGTTTCGAGACCCAGTACTTC
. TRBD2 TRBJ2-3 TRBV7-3 CASRPAGTSGREGVADTQYF TGTGCCAGCAGGCCCGCCGGGACTAGCGGGAGAGAGGGTGTGGCAGATACGCAGTATTTT
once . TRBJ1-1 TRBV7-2 CASSPLRGGNTEAFF TGTGCCAGCAGCCCCCTGAGAGGGGGGAACACTGAAGCTTTCTTT
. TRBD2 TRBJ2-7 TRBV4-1 CASSQALAETYEQYF TGCGCCAGCAGCCAAGCGCTAGCGGAGACCTACGAGCAGTACTTC
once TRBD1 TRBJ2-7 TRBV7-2 CASSPRTGVGYEQYF TGTGCCAGCAGCCCGAGGACAGGGGTTGGCTACGAGCAGTACTTC
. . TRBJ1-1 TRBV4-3 CASRGDSGMTKAFF TGCGCCAGCAGGGGGGACTCAGGTATGACGAAAGCTTTCTTT
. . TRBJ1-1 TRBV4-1 CASSQLLHGFEAFF TGCGCCAGCAGCCAATTACTGCACGGATTTGAAGCTTTCTTT
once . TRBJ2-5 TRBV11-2 CATAPRLGQETQYF TGTGCCACGGCCCCAAGACTAGGGCAAGAGACCCAGTACTTC
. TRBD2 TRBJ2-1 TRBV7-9 CASSLLAGGGDEQFF TGTGCCAGCAGCTTACTAGCGGGAGGGGGGGATGAGCAGTTCTTC
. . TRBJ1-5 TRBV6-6 CASSYVRGYQPQHF TGTGCCAGCAGTTACGTCAGGGGCTACCAGCCCCAGCATTTT